This T cell receptor beta chain is drawn from a study of OX40 agonist ivuxolimab in advanced cancers. At the level of the whole study: Ivuxolimab, which targeted the costimulatory receptor OX40 (CD134), was an agonistic, fully human IgG2 monoclonal antibody. Prior anti-PD-1, anti-PD-L1 or anti-CTLA-4 therapy was permitted, and about 40% of dose-escalation patients had received checkpoint inhibitors. Partial responses were achieved by three dose-escalation patients, of whom one had hepatocellular carcinoma and two had cutaneous melanoma. The monotherapy dose-escalation portion (N ≈ 56 patients) of the phase I ivuxolimab trial is reported in the paper. Among the roughly 50 dose-escalation patients, approximately 20 had hepatocellular carcinoma, roughly 15 melanoma, 9 renal cell carcinoma and 9 head and neck cancer. The point of sequencing TCRbeta in the periphery was to test whether ivuxolimab changed TCR sequence diversity and drove clonal T-cell expansion. In the dose-escalation cohort, 82.7% of patients were male, and the mean age was around 60 years, with a range of 23 to 79. Intravenous ivuxolimab was administered to patients every 2 weeks at six dose levels: 0.01, 0.1, 0.3, 1.5, 3 and 10 mg/kg.

Patients with autoimmune disease history or receiving systemic immunosuppression were excluded from the trial. Peripheral blood for TCR sequencing was collected from all dose cohorts at baseline, on cycle 4 day 1, and on cycle 7 day 1. Samples came from an open-label, multicenter, first-in-human phase I dose-escalation trial of ivuxolimab. Adults with locally advanced or metastatic melanoma, renal cell, hepatocellular, or head and neck squamous cell carcinoma were enrolled in the trial. Before TCR sequencing, CD4+ T cells and CD8+ T cells from peripheral blood were sorted into separate populations. For sequencing of the TCRbeta CDR3 region, genomic DNA was extracted from the sorted cells. The immunoSEQ Assay was used to sequence the TCRbeta CDR3 regions. TCRdb took over this immuneACCESS table, retaining in-frame rearrangements with V and J assigned. Such tables are incomplete; in checked studies, under half of the missing clones stem from an unresolved V gene, and the remainder is unexplained. Across this sample there are approximately 80,000 clones, with roughly nine tenths seen only once. Around 0.19% of the sample is held by the ten biggest clonotypes.

The paper's findings and limits, for the study overall: Low levels of normalized T-cell clonal expansion were also shown by some nonresponding patients. Antigen specificity was not determined for the clonally expanded peripheral T cells. At doses of 0.1 to 3.0 mg/kg, clonal expansion of both CD4+ and CD8+ blood T cells was observed from baseline to week 6. Partial responders in the 0.1-3.0 mg/kg groups had among the lowest normalized peripheral clonal expansion, especially among CD8+ T cells. On average, CD8+ T cells showed more expanded clones than CD4+ T cells after ivuxolimab.

Only a few counts were recorded for this clone. There is no known antigen for this receptor. No base quality information exists; no much larger clone differs at one position. CDR3 length: 11 amino acids, cysteine to phenylalanine. The entry retains the CDR3 DNA only, 33 bases that are in frame from base 1. The germline V gene (reference sequence) provides CDR1 SEHNR and CDR2 FQNEAQ. V is cut by 5 bases and J by 2 bases, and the space between the germline ends is 3 bases. The TCR was taken from an adult with an advanced solid tumor such as melanoma, head and neck, liver or kidney cancer. In this chain, TRBV7-9 is recombined with TRBJ2-5, with no reliable assignment of the D segment. The source material was CD4+ or CD8+ T cells sorted from blood, sampled in a trial of the OX40 agonist ivuxolimab. The sequenced DNA: TGTGCCAGCAGCAATCAAGAGACCCAGTACTTC. This translates into CASSNQETQYF.